This TCR beta chain was observed in a study of blood T cells in healthy people across ages. Study findings and constraints: The unsorted PBMCs prevented any conclusive comparison of naive versus antigen-experienced cells. For the donors, CMV status was unknown and possibly confounded expanded clonotype changes.

Germline-derived CDR1 and CDR2 are SQVTM and ANQGSEA. The CDR3 length is 11 residues. V lost 3 bases, J lost 3 bases, and 6 bases lay in between. About this clonotype itself: Its antigen is unknown.

Primers used in a second PCR of about 7 to 11 cycles were a sample-barcoded 5' primer and a J-beta primer mix. A template-switch adaptor that had 12 random nucleotides put a tag on each cDNA molecule. TCRdb used MiXCR to reprocess the 5' RACE reads, holding one entry per CDR3 protein. The data contain roughly 500,000 distinct CDR3 sequences, 27% of them singletons. The TCR was taken from a woman in her seventies in good health. Sequencing was performed on blood. The V call is TRBV29-1, the J call TRBJ2-7; D not resolved. The CDR3 nucleotides read TGCAGCGTTGATTACGGCTACGAGCAGTACTTC. Amino acids: CSVDYGYEQYF.